These T cell receptor beta chains were read from a single sample in a study of cytomegalovirus exposure and HLA in healthy donors. Sequenced by immunoSEQ multiplex PCR; TCRdb stores in-frame clones only, minus some. The sample holds roughly 56,000 clones; over 85% are singletons and the top ten take about 1%. Sequencing was carried out using PBMCs. The receptors were gathered from a man in his late teens or twenties in good health and CMV-seronegative. Both conserved end residues are part of each CDR3. The order of the fields is V gene, J gene, clone size, D gene, CDR3 DNA, CDR3 protein. A D gene is named only where the DNA matches it firmly. Some rows have no size entry. The others give once, few or many, or a class for an expanded clone.

TRBV27	TRBJ2-3	-	TRBD2	TGTGCCAGCAGCTTGGCGGGAGGGCCCCCAGATACGCAGTATTTT	CASSLAGGPPDTQYF
TRBV5-1	TRBJ2-7	-	TRBD1	TGCGCCAGCAGCGGACAGGGAGGTGCGCAGTACTTC	CASSGQGGAQYF
TRBV20-1	TRBJ2-7	few	-	TGCAGTGCTAGTTTGCGATACGAGCAGTACTTC	CSASLRYEQYF
TRBV27	TRBJ2-2	-	TRBD2	TGTGCCAGCAGTTTATCGGCGGGAGTGAACACCGGGGAGCTGTTTTTT	CASSLSAGVNTGELFF
TRBV9	TRBJ2-2	-	TRBD2	TGTGCCAGCAGCGTACAACTGTGGACTAGCGGGAACACCGGGGAGCTGTTTTTT	CASSVQLWTSGNTGELFF
TRBV27	TRBJ1-5	-	-	TGTGCCAGCAGTTTAATAGGTGGGCGAAGCAATCAGCCCCAGCATTTT	CASSLIGGRSNQPQHF
TRBV6-1	TRBJ1-2	-	TRBD1	TGTGCCAGCAGTCCAGAGACAGGGTTGGACTATGGCTACACCTTC	CASSPETGLDYGYTF
TRBV19	TRBJ2-1	once	TRBD1	TGTGCCAGTAGCTGGACAGGTGGCGGCAATGAGCAGTTCTTC	CASSWTGGGNEQFF
TRBV9	TRBJ2-2	-	TRBD2	TGTGCCAGCAGCAGCTTGAGTAGCGGGAGGCCATACACCGGGGAGCTGTTTTTT	CASSSLSSGRPYTGELFF
TRBV4-1	TRBJ2-1	once	TRBD2	TGCGCCAGCAGCCAAGAGGGACTACTTAATGAGCAGTTCTTC	CASSQEGLLNEQFF
TRBV15	TRBJ2-5	-	-	TGTGCCACCAGCAGAACGGAGCGTTTCGGAGAGACCCAGTACTTC	CATSRTERFGETQYF
TRBV10-3	TRBJ2-1	once	TRBD2	TGTGCCATCATGGCCCTAGCGGCAGATGAGCAGTTCTTC	CAIMALAADEQFF
TRBV5-4	TRBJ2-7	once	-	TGTGCCAGCAGCTCTCTCGGCGGCGCCTTCTACGAGCAGTACTTC	CASSSLGGAFYEQYF
TRBV18	TRBJ2-5	-	-	TGTGCCAGCTCACCGACAGACCAAGAGACCCAGTACTTC	CASSPTDQETQYF
TRBV19	TRBJ1-2	-	TRBD1	TGTGCCAGTAGTACCCGGGACAGCTATGGCTACACCTTC	CASSTRDSYGYTF
TRBV9	TRBJ2-3	-	TRBD2	TGTGCCAGCAGCGTCTCCTGGGGGGGGGCGCCGGGACTAGCGGGAGGGACGAGCACAGATACGCAGTATTTT	CASSVSWGGAPGLAGGTSTDTQYF
TRBV6-1	TRBJ2-3	-	TRBD1	TGTGCCAGCAGTGCCTCCAGGGGGCCTATGTTCACAGATACGCAGTATTTT	CASSASRGPMFTDTQYF
TRBV2	TRBJ2-2	-	TRBD2	TGTGCCAGTCTAGCGGGAGGAAGCGGGGAGCTGTTTTTT	CASLAGGSGELFF
TRBV18	TRBJ1-1	-	-	TGTGCCAGCTCACCGCGGTCCCTTAACACTGAAGCTTTCTTT	CASSPRSLNTEAFF
TRBV23-1	TRBJ2-7	once	TRBD1	TGCGCCAGCAGTCGTCTCCAAGTACGGCAGGGGGCATACGAGCAGTACTTC	CASSRLQVRQGAYEQYF
TRBV28	TRBJ2-7	-	TRBD2	TGTGCCAGACCGATGACTAGCGGAAGCACCTACGAGCAGTACTTC	CARPMTSGSTYEQYF
TRBV2	TRBJ1-1	-	TRBD1	TGTGCCAGCAGCGTAGGGACAGGGAACGCTTTCTTT	CASSVGTGNAFF
TRBV7-8	TRBJ2-7	-	-	TGTGCCAGCAGCCCCGGACAGCCCTCCTCCTACGAGCAGTACTTC	CASSPGQPSSYEQYF
TRBV6-1	TRBJ2-7	-	-	TGTGCCAGCAGTGAGACAGGGGAGGGTAGCTACGAGCAGTACTTC	CASSETGEGSYEQYF
TRBV18	TRBJ1-1	-	TRBD1	TGTGCCAGCTCCCCCGGGACAGGGGATTATGAAGCTTTCTTT	CASSPGTGDYEAFF
TRBV11-1	TRBJ2-3	-	-	TGTGCCAGCAGCATTCCGACTCCCCAAGGCACAGATACGCAGTATTTT	CASSIPTPQGTDTQYF
TRBV14	TRBJ2-5	-	-	TGTGCCAGCAGCCAAGTCGGCGGGCAAGAGACCCAGTACTTC	CASSQVGGQETQYF
TRBV19	TRBJ2-2	-	-	TGTGCCAGTAAGAGAGGCCATTCGAACGGGGAGCTGTTTTTT	CASKRGHSNGELFF
TRBV27	TRBJ2-3	-	TRBD2	TGTGCCAGCAGTTTATCGATTTGGACTAGCAGAAGCACAGATACGCAGTATTTT	CASSLSIWTSRSTDTQYF
TRBV9	TRBJ2-2	-	TRBD2	TGTGCCAGCAGCGTAGGGGGAGCGGGAGGGACCGGGGAGCTGTTTTTT	CASSVGGAGGTGELFF
TRBV5-6	TRBJ2-7	-	-	TGTGCCAGCAGCTTGTACTCTCTCGAGGAGCAGTACTTC	CASSLYSLEEQYF
TRBV5-1	TRBJ2-2	-	TRBD1	TGCGCCAGCAGCTTAACGACAGGGATGGCCGGGGAGCTGTTTTTT	CASSLTTGMAGELFF
TRBV28	TRBJ2-4	once	-	TGTGCCAGCAGTCCCGACAGGTCAAACATTCAGTACTTC	CASSPDRSNIQYF
TRBV7-3	TRBJ1-2	-	TRBD1	TGTGCCAGCAGCTTACAGGGGGGATCAAATGGCTACACCTTC	CASSLQGGSNGYTF
TRBV5-3	TRBJ1-1	-	TRBD1	TGTGCCAGACCTAGACAGGGTTGGACCACTGAAGCTTTCTTT	CARPRQGWTTEAFF
TRBV7-2	TRBJ2-1	-	TRBD2	TGTGCCAGCAGTTCTATAGCGGGAGTTGAGCAGTTCTTC	CASSSIAGVEQFF
TRBV10-2	TRBJ1-3	once	TRBD1	TGCGCCAGCAGTGAGGGGGACAGCCCTGGAAACACCATATATTTT	CASSEGDSPGNTIYF
TRBV5-6	TRBJ2-1	-	-	TGTGCCAGCAGCAATACAGTACAGAGCTCCTACAATGAGCAGTTCTTC	CASSNTVQSSYNEQFF
TRBV14	TRBJ2-1	-	TRBD2	TGTGCCAGCAGCCACGAGACTAGCGGGAGGGCCTACAATGAGCAGTTCTTC	CASSHETSGRAYNEQFF
TRBV4-1	TRBJ2-7	-	TRBD2	TGCGCCAGCAGCCCCCGGGGAAAGGAGCGGGATCCTTACGAGCAGTACTTC	CASSPRGKERDPYEQYF
TRBV7-3	TRBJ2-1	-	TRBD2	TGTGCCAGCAGCTTAACGAGCGGGAGTTATGAGCAGTTCTTC	CASSLTSGSYEQFF
TRBV5-1	TRBJ1-2	-	-	TGCGCCAGCAGCTTGGACCTACAGGGCTATGGCTACACCTTC	CASSLDLQGYGYTF
TRBV5-1	TRBJ2-1	few	TRBD2	TGCGCCAGCAGCTTGGCTAGCGGGATGGTCTCCTACAATGAGCAGTTCTTC	CASSLASGMVSYNEQFF
TRBV6-5	TRBJ2-2	few	TRBD2	TGTGCCAGCAGTTACGGGGGGGAAACCGGGGAGCTGTTTTTT	CASSYGGETGELFF
TRBV5-8	TRBJ1-1	-	-	TGTGCCAGCAGCTCCCCACGCAGGGAAATGAACACTGAAGCTTTCTTT	CASSSPRREMNTEAFF
TRBV4-3	TRBJ2-1	-	-	TGCGCCAGCAGCCAAGAACTTGCCGCCGGCAATGAGCAGTTCTTC	CASSQELAAGNEQFF
TRBV9	TRBJ2-3	-	-	TGTGCCAGCAGCGGCCGGCAGGGTAGCACAGATACGCAGTATTTT	CASSGRQGSTDTQYF
TRBV14	TRBJ1-3	once	TRBD1	TGTGCCAGCAGCCGCACAGGGGCGGGAAACACCATATATTTT	CASSRTGAGNTIYF